Sequencing of this T cell receptor (beta chain) was carried out in a study of CD8 T cells in Susac syndrome. This clonotype was seen only once. Germline V CDR1 and CDR2: SGHAT, FQNNGV. Deletions cut 5 bases from V and 5 bases from J, with 18 bases between. The CDR3 covers 15 residues. Random hexamers were used to reverse transcribe an amount of about 0.45 to 1 ug RNA. MiXCR was run by TCRdb on the immunoSEQ multiplex PCR reads, yielding one entry per CDR3 protein. The sample has about 120,000 distinct CDR3 sequences, around 94% seen once. The sequencing sample was made of CD8+ T cells from PBMCs. The J gene is TRBJ2-5, the V gene TRBV11-2, with D maybe TRBD2 (6 bases). The TCR sequence derives from a human donor with Susac syndrome. The CDR3 DNA sequence: TGTGCCAGCAGCCCTACCGGGACTCCGAGTGAGACCCAGTACTTC. This gives the protein CASSPTGTPSETQYF.